This entry lists 27 T cell receptor beta chains sequenced from one sample in a study of beta chain features in type 1 diabetes. Study observations and caveats: For Type 1 diabetes patients, all four CD4+ subsets carried TCRB CDR3s that were moderately but significantly shorter.

All of the isolated RNA was reverse transcribed, so expressed TCRB transcripts were sequenced. Produced via immunoSEQ multiplex PCR; TCRdb's table is partial and in-frame only. Of 350,000 to 450,000 clones detected, 10% to 15% appear once; the ten largest clones hold around 0.0099%. These receptors have no identified antigens. The sequencing input was naive CD4+ T cells from blood. The receptors here all came from a woman aged 18 to 35 with type 1 diabetes.

This clone was detected only a few times. The genes are TRBV18 and TRBJ2-6; no reliable D call. The length of the CDR3 is 16 residues. Germline CDR1 reads KGHSH; CDR2 reads LQKENI. V shed 3 bases and J shed 0 bases, with 9 bases lying between them. CDR3 sequence: CASSPAPGSGANVLTF. The CDR3 DNA sequence: TGTGCCAGCTCACCTGCCCCGGGCTCTGGGGCCAACGTCCTGACTTTC.

This clone occurred a few times. The chain uses TRBV4-3 and TRBJ2-7; 11 bases match TRBD2. V trimming: 4 bases; J trimming: 3 bases; junction bases outside the gene matches: 5. This CDR3 contains 15 residues. In germline, CDR1 is LGHNA, CDR2 YSLEER. For the CDR3, the DNA is TGCGCCAGCAGCCGACCAACTAGCGGGAGCTACGAGCAGTACTTC. Translated, it gives CASSRPTSGSYEQYF.

Only a few counts were recorded for this clone. The J gene is TRBJ2-5, the V gene TRBV18; 7 positions match TRBD1. Germline values: CDR1 KGHSH, CDR2 LQKENI. V was pared by 2 bases and J by 3 bases, with 6 bases of the junction left unmatched. The CDR3 runs 15 residues. The CDR3 DNA is TGTGCCAGCTCACCAAGACAGGGTACAGAAGAGACCCAGTACTTC. It codes for CASSPRQGTEETQYF.

In this sample, this clone turned up a few times. The CDR3 bases are TGTGCCAGCAACCTAGGGGGCACAGATACGCAGTATTTT. It codes for CASNLGGTDTQYF. The chain links TRBV6-1 to TRBJ2-3, with a possible D match to TRBD1 (5 bases). The CDR3 consists of 13 residues. Per the germline V gene, CDR1 is MNHNS and CDR2 is SASEGT. V lost 7 bases and J lost 1, with 9 bases in between.

V usage is TRBV2 and J usage is TRBJ2-5; 8 nucleotides match TRBD2. Germline V gene lookup returns CDR1 SNHLY and CDR2 FYNNEI. V was pared by 6 bases and J by 2 bases, with 8 bases of the junction left unmatched. The CDR3 has 15 amino acids. CDR3 loop: CASSPGVAGQETQYF. DNA of the CDR3: TGTGCCAGCAGCCCGGGGGTAGCGGGGCAAGAGACCCAGTACTTC.

This clone has a handful of counts. Here the CDR3 reads CASRGGGLSGNTIYF. Here the CDR3 DNA reads TGCGCCAGCAGGGGGGGAGGATTGTCTGGAAACACCATATATTTT. This sequence joins TRBV5-1 and TRBJ1-3; the D gene is possibly TRBD1 (5 bases). CDR3 length equals 15 residues. Looked up from germline, CDR1 is SGHRS and CDR2 is YFSETQ. V gave up 5 bases and J gave up 1 base, with 13 bases separating them. The entire variable domain, with the rest obtained from reference TRBV5-1 and TRBJ1-3, is as follows: KAGVTQTPRYLIKTRGQQVTLSCSPISGHRSVSWYQQTPGQGLQFLFEYFSETQRNKGNFPGRFSGRQFSNSRSEMNVSTLELGDSALYLCASRGGGLSGNTIYFGEGSWLTVV.

The chain uses TRBV2 and TRBJ1-4; TRBD1 might be the D (6 bases). The CDR3 contains 13 residues. Germline loops: CDR1 SNHLY, CDR2 FYNNEI. The ends were cut back, 7 bases at V and 7 bases at J, with 13 bases in the middle. The CDR3 sequence is CASTGTSGEKLFF. CDR3 DNA: TGTGCCAGCACCGGGACATCGGGTGAAAAACTGTTTTTT.

This clone occurred a few times. The CDR3 sequence is CATTGLFNTGELFF. DNA for the CDR3: TGTGCCACCACGGGACTGTTCAACACCGGGGAGCTGTTTTTT. This chain uses TRBV15 with TRBJ2-2, with D possibly TRBD2 on 6 matching bases. V lost 7 bases, J lost 2 bases, and 11 bases lay in between. The CDR3 loop spans 14 amino acids. Germline CDR1 is LNHNV and CDR2 is YYDKDF (reference sequence).

This clone was seen a handful of times. The chain links TRBV28 to TRBJ2-7, with 8 bases identical to TRBD1. Looked up from germline, CDR1 is MDHEN and CDR2 is SYDVKM. J lost 1 base, V lost 7 bases, and 9 bases had no gene match. The CDR3 is made up of 15 amino acids. The CDR3 bases are TGTGCCAGCACCACTTTGGACAGGGTATCCTACGAGCAGTACTTC. Its translation: CASTTLDRVSYEQYF.

V gene TRBV25-1 combines with J gene TRBJ2-7, with a weak D call TRBD1 (5 bases). Deletions cut 4 bases from V and 3 bases from J, with 13 bases between. This CDR3 comprises 14 residues. Germline lookup yields CDR1 MGHDK and CDR2 SYGVNS. CDR3: CASSAGAQDYEQYF. The CDR3 DNA sequence: TGTGCCAGCAGTGCTGGGGCCCAGGACTACGAGCAGTACTTC.

The chain has TRBV5-1 and TRBJ2-2; weak D call: TRBD1 (6 bases). Per the germline V gene, CDR1 is SGHRS and CDR2 is YFSETQ. The CDR3 is 16 residues long. V was clipped by 0 bases and J by 7 bases, with 16 bases between them. The CDR3 nucleotides are TGCGCCAGCAGCTTGGATGTCCAGGGGCAGGGCGGGGAGCTGTTTTTT. Translated: CASSLDVQGQGGELFF.

The V call is TRBV7-9, the J call TRBJ1-1; 7 bases agree with TRBD1. The CDR3 extends over 15 amino acids. J was trimmed by 0 bases and V by 1 base; bases with no gene match: 2. The germline gives CDR1 SEHNR, CDR2 FQNEAQ (reference sequence). CDR3 residues: CASSLGDRMNTEAFF. Written as DNA, the CDR3 is TGTGCCAGCAGCTTAGGGGACAGAATGAACACTGAAGCTTTCTTT.

The rearrangement joins TRBV30 to TRBJ1-5; D remains unclear. The CDR3 extends over 15 amino acids. Germline CDR1 is GTSNPN and CDR2 is SVGIG (reference sequence). Trimming took 6 bases from V and 0 from J, leaving 15 bases between them. CDR3 nucleotide sequence: TGTGCCTGTAGCGGAGGCAGATATAGCAATCAGCCCCAGCATTTT. Translation: CACSGGRYSNQPQHF.

This clone has a handful of counts. The J gene is TRBJ2-5, the V gene TRBV7-9; 14 bases line up with TRBD2. CDR3 length: 15 amino acids. Germline values: CDR1 SEHNR, CDR2 FQNEAQ (reference sequence). V dropped 5 bases and J dropped 3; count of bases not matched to a gene: 2. The CDR3 reads CASSQGLAGEETQYF. The CDR3 nucleotides read TGTGCCAGCAGCCAGGGACTAGCGGGAGAAGAGACCCAGTACTTC.

This clone has just a few counts. V and J are TRBV29-1 and TRBJ1-2; a weak D match, TRBD1 (6 bases). CDR1 SQVTM and CDR2 ANQGSEA come from the germline V gene. V was cut by 5 bases and J by 4 bases, with 20 bases left in between. This CDR3 region has 15 residues. CDR3 sequence reads: CSVSSGTQNFYGYTF. CDR3 in DNA: TGCAGCGTTTCCTCCGGGACACAGAACTTCTATGGCTACACCTTC. Combining the CDR3 with reference TRBV29-1 and TRBJ1-2 gives the whole variable domain SAVISQKPSRDICQRGTSLTIQCQVDSQVTMMFWYRQQPGQSLTLIATANQGSEATYESGFVIDKFPISRPNLTFSTLTVSNMSPEDSSIYLCSVSSGTQNFYGYTFGSGTRLTVV.

The J gene is TRBJ2-1, the V gene TRBV7-9, with 7 bases matching TRBD2. CDR1 SEHNR and CDR2 FQNEAQ come from the germline V gene (reference sequence). The junction had 13 bases not matched to a gene; V was cut back by 7 bases and J by 7 bases. This CDR3 comprises 15 residues. The CDR3 nucleotides are TGTGCCAGCACCAAAGCGGGGTACAGGCTGAATGAGCAGTTCTTC. Translation gives CASTKAGYRLNEQFF.

The DNA of the CDR3 is TGTGCCAGCAGCTTTTCAGGGGCAGAGACCCAGTACTTC. Its translation is CASSFSGAETQYF. This chain uses TRBV7-2 with TRBJ2-5; maybe TRBD1 (6 bases). Trimming removed 3 bases from V and 4 bases from J, with 9 bases in between. Germline-derived CDR1 and CDR2 are SGHTA and FQGNSA. CDR3 length: 13 residues.

This clone turned up a few times. The CDR3 loop reads CATSRQRASGEQYF. The CDR3, as DNA: TGTGCCACCAGCCGCCAGAGGGCTAGCGGCGAGCAGTACTTC. The genes are TRBV15 and TRBJ2-7; 7 bases line up with TRBD2. The CDR3 is 14 residues long. Losses at the gene ends were 5 bases for V and 6 bases for J; bases not matched to a gene: 10. Germline V gives CDR1 LNHNV, CDR2 YYDKDF (reference sequence). The variable domain in full, completed from reference TRBV15 and TRBJ2-7, reads DAMVIQNPRYQVTQFGKPVTLSCSQTLNHNVMYWYQQKSSQAPKLLFHYYDKDFNNEADTPDNFQSRRPNTSFCFLDIRSPGLGDTAMYLCATSRQRASGEQYFGPGTRLTVT.

The chain joins TRBV28 to TRBJ1-5; 9 nucleotides agree with TRBD1. The CDR3 spans 17 residues. Germline CDR1 reads MDHEN; CDR2 reads SYDVKM. V lost 5 bases, J lost 1 base, and 9 bases stayed unmatched. The DNA for the CDR3 is TGTGCCAGCAGTCGGGACAGGGCGGGCCTGAGCAATCAGCCCCAGCATTTT. The encoded protein is CASSRDRAGLSNQPQHF. The complete variable domain, with remaining parts taken from reference TRBV28 and TRBJ1-5, reads DVKVTQSSRYLVKRTGEKVFLECVQDMDHENMFWYRQDPGLGLRLIYFSYDVKMKEKGDIPEGYSVSREKKERFSLILESASTNQTSMYLCASSRDRAGLSNQPQHFGDGTRLSIL.

This clone was seen a handful of times. The chain is built from TRBV28 and TRBJ2-7; 7 nucleotides align to TRBD2. Germline assignment: CDR1 MDHEN and CDR2 SYDVKM. The CDR3 runs to 13 residues. V dropped 8 bases and J dropped 4; count of bases not matched to a gene: 8. CDR3 DNA: TGTGCCAGCCGCGGGCGGGAGACTTACGAGCAGTACTTC. Protein product: CASRGRETYEQYF.

This clone was recorded a few times. This chain connects TRBV10-3 to TRBJ1-1; D perhaps matches TRBD1 (5 bases). Germline V gives CDR1 ENHRY, CDR2 SYGVKD. Trimming removed 8 bases from V and 6 bases from J, with 10 bases in between. There are 11 residues in the CDR3. CDR3: CAIGPGAEAFF. The CDR3 DNA is TGTGCCATCGGTCCGGGGGCTGAAGCTTTCTTT.

This clone was seen more than once but under ten times. The chain recombines TRBV29-1 with TRBJ2-5; tentatively, D is TRBD2 (7 bases). Germline V lookup: CDR1 SQVTM, CDR2 ANQGSEA. There are 13 residues in the CDR3. The V end was cut by 3 bases, the J end by 4 bases, with 12 bases between. DNA of the CDR3: TGCAGCGTTGACGAGGGGGGGTCAGAGACCCAGTACTTC. This encodes CSVDEGGSETQYF.

This clone came up a few times. The chain is built from TRBV6-5 and TRBJ1-6; 7 positions match TRBD1. The CDR3 extends over 14 amino acids. The germline V gene has CDR1 MNHEY and CDR2 SVGAGI. V lost 10 bases to trimming and J lost 8 bases; unmatched junction nucleotides: 11. In DNA form, the CDR3 reads TGTGCCACCCAGGACAGGTCGGGACATTCACCCCTCCACTTT. Its translation: CATQDRSGHSPLHF.

The V call is TRBV5-6, the J call TRBJ2-1, with 7 nucleotides matching TRBD1. V lost 4 bases, J lost 6 bases, and 7 bases stayed unmatched. The CDR3 sequence is 14 residues long. Per the germline V gene, CDR1 is SGHDT and CDR2 is YYEEEE. CDR3 protein: CASSRGQYSNEQFF. The CDR3 DNA reads TGTGCCAGCAGCAGGGGACAGTATAGCAATGAGCAGTTCTTC.

This clone was seen more than once but under ten times. The chain employs TRBV9 and TRBJ2-7; 7 nucleotides align to TRBD1. Germline V lookup: CDR1 SGDLS, CDR2 YYNGEE. With 6 bases clipped from V and 5 bases from J, the junction kept 5 bases outside the gene matches. The CDR3 consists of 12 residues. The CDR3 loop is CASNRGQNEQYF. CDR3 DNA sequence: TGTGCCAGCAACAGGGGACAGAACGAGCAGTACTTC.

This clone showed up just a few times. This sequence joins TRBV9 and TRBJ2-1, with D perhaps matching TRBD2 (5 bases). CDR1 and CDR2 (germline): SGDLS, YYNGEE. V lost 4 bases and J 1 base, leaving 24 bases between the germline ends. The CDR3 spans 19 residues. CDR3 sequence (DNA): TGTGCCAGCAGCTCCCTCCAAGGACTTAGCGCACTTTCCTACAATGAGCAGTTCTTC. Its protein is CASSSLQGLSALSYNEQFF.

V usage is TRBV15 and J usage is TRBJ1-1; D not resolved. CDR3 length: 14 amino acids. Germline assignment: CDR1 LNHNV and CDR2 YYDKDF (reference sequence). V gave up 0 bases and J gave up 7 bases, with 12 bases separating them. The CDR3 loop is CATSRDFQVYEAFF. Written as DNA, the CDR3 is TGTGCCACCAGCAGAGATTTTCAGGTATATGAAGCTTTCTTT. The full variable domain, rest sourced from reference TRBV15 and TRBJ1-1, is DAMVIQNPRYQVTQFGKPVTLSCSQTLNHNVMYWYQQKSSQAPKLLFHYYDKDFNNEADTPDNFQSRRPNTSFCFLDIRSPGLGDTAMYLCATSRDFQVYEAFFGQGTRLTVV.